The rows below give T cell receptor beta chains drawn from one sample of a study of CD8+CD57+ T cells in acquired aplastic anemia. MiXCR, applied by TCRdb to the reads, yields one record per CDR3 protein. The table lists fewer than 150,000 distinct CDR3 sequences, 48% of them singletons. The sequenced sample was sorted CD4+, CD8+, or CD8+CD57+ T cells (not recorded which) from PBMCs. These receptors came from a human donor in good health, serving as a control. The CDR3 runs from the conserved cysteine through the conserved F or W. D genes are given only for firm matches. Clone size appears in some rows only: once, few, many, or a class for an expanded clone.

CASSSGQGSTEAFF	TGTGCCAGCAGTTCCGGACAGGGTAGCACTGAAGCTTTCTTT	TRBD1	NA	TRBJ1-1	TRBV12-3/TRBV12-4
CASSFRGGYEQYF	TGTGCCAGCAGCTTTAGAGGAGGATACGAGCAGTACTTC	NA	many	TRBJ2-7	TRBV7-2
CSVEDRDQETQYF	TGCAGCGTTGAAGATAGGGACCAAGAGACCCAGTACTTC	NA	NA	TRBJ2-5	TRBV29-1
CATSRTGLSSPLHF	TGTGCCACCAGCAGGACAGGGCTCTCTTCACCCCTCCACTTT	TRBD1	once	TRBJ1-6	TRBV15
CASSLDLSSTDTQYF	TGTGCCAGCAGCTTAGATCTTTCAAGCACAGATACGCAGTATTTT	NA	many	TRBJ2-3	TRBV11-2
CASSTDRNSPLHF	TGTGCCAGCAGCACCGACCGGAATTCACCCCTCCACTTT	NA	NA	TRBJ1-6	TRBV2
CSARSEEQSNSPLHF	TGCAGTGCTAGGTCCGAGGAGCAGTCTAATTCACCCCTCCACTTT	NA	NA	TRBJ1-6	TRBV20-1
CASSGVGGANTEAFF	TGTGCCAGCAGTGGGGTGGGGGGGGCGAACACTGAAGCTTTCTTT	NA	many	TRBJ1-1	TRBV2
CASSIDLGNQPQHF	TGTGCCAGCAGCATAGATCTCGGCAATCAGCCCCAGCATTTT	NA	NA	TRBJ1-5	TRBV7-9
CATSRVVAPYEQYF	TGTGCCACCAGCAGAGTTGTGGCACCATACGAGCAGTACTTC	NA	medium-sized	TRBJ2-7	TRBV15
CASRPRGPAVYEQYF	TGTGCCAGCAGGCCCCGGGGCCCTGCTGTATACGAGCAGTACTTC	NA	many	TRBJ2-7	TRBV27
CASSTTGQGRNYGYTF	TGTGCCAGCAGCACCACGGGACAGGGTAGGAACTATGGCTACACCTTC	TRBD1	once	TRBJ1-2	TRBV9
CASSPQTGRGEKLFF	TGTGCCAGCAGCCCCCAGACAGGGCGGGGTGAAAAACTGTTTTTT	TRBD1	many	TRBJ1-4	TRBV7-8
CASSQDLAAPDTQYF	TGCGCCAGCAGCCAAGATCTGGCGGCTCCAGATACGCAGTATTTT	NA	many	TRBJ2-3	TRBV4-3
CSASPPAGVSYEQYF	TGCAGTGCTAGTCCCCCGGCGGGGGTTTCCTACGAGCAGTACTTC	TRBD2	many	TRBJ2-7	TRBV20-1
CSASRGWSGNTIYF	TGCAGTGCTTCTAGGGGTTGGTCTGGAAACACCATATATTTT	NA	many	TRBJ1-3	TRBV20-1
CASSEAGTDYGYTF	TGTGCCAGCAGCGAAGCCGGGACAGACTATGGCTACACCTTC	TRBD1	NA	TRBJ1-2	TRBV7-9
CAWRTGLNTEAFF	TGTGCCTGGAGGACGGGCTTGAACACTGAAGCTTTCTTT	NA	NA	TRBJ1-1	TRBV30
CAISARISSTDTQYF	TGTGCCATCAGTGCTAGGATATCTAGCACAGATACGCAGTATTTT	NA	NA	TRBJ2-3	TRBV10-3
CATSREILAGKTDTQYF	TGTGCCACCAGCAGGGAGATCTTGGCGGGGAAGACAGATACGCAGTATTTT	NA	many	TRBJ2-3	TRBV15
CASSFRDRPNEQFF	TGTGCCAGCAGCTTCAGGGACCGGCCTAATGAGCAGTTCTTC	NA	NA	TRBJ2-1	TRBV5-8
CASSQNRGSNQPQHF	TGTGCCAGCAGTCAGAACAGGGGTAGCAATCAGCCCCAGCATTTT	TRBD1	many	TRBJ1-5	TRBV12-3/TRBV12-4
CASRRQGARIYEQYF	TGTGCCAGCAGACGACAGGGGGCGCGAATCTACGAGCAGTACTTC	TRBD1	many	TRBJ2-7	TRBV6-1
CASSSIQGAAGYGYTF	TGTGCCAGTAGTTCAATACAGGGGGCTGCCGGCTATGGCTACACCTTC	TRBD1	many	TRBJ1-2	TRBV19
CASSARDPGELFF	TGTGCCAGCAGCGCGAGGGATCCCGGGGAGCTGTTTTTT	NA	NA	TRBJ2-2	TRBV11-3
CASSMGGTAQDGEYF	TGTGCCAGTAGTATGGGCGGGACAGCCCAAGACGGGGAGTACTTC	NA	few	TRBJ2-5	TRBV19
CASSQGQGSEQYF	TGTGCCAGCAGCCAAGGACAGGGGAGCGAGCAGTACTTC	TRBD1	NA	TRBJ2-7	TRBV5-5
CASSILRVGEKLFF	TGTGCCAGTAGTATACTCAGGGTCGGGGAAAAACTGTTTTTT	NA	NA	TRBJ1-4	TRBV19
CAIKGGQEVPLHF	TGTGCCATCAAGGGGGGACAGGAGGTACCCCTCCACTTT	TRBD1	NA	TRBJ1-6	TRBV10-3
CASSLVASGGTYEQYF	TGTGCCAGCAGCTTAGTCGCTAGCGGGGGTACCTACGAGCAGTACTTC	TRBD2	NA	TRBJ2-7	TRBV7-2
CASSQSHYGYTF	TGTGCCAGCAGCCAATCCCACTATGGCTACACCTTC	NA	NA	TRBJ1-2	TRBV14
CASSQDMGAYNEQFF	TGCGCCAGCAGCCAAGATATGGGGGCCTACAATGAGCAGTTCTTC	NA	many	TRBJ2-1	TRBV4-3
CSASSPDRGSDPQHF	TGCAGTGCTAGTTCCCCGGACAGGGGGAGTGATCCCCAGCATTTT	TRBD1	few	TRBJ1-5	TRBV20-1
CASRAWGRGANSPLHF	TGTGCCAGCAGAGCTTGGGGTCGGGGGGCTAATTCACCCCTCCACTTT	NA	many	TRBJ1-6	TRBV5-6
CASSERTGGLDTQYF	TGTGCCAGCAGTGAGAGGACAGGGGGCTTAGATACGCAGTATTTT	TRBD1	NA	TRBJ2-3	TRBV25-1
CASTPQTGKGDGYTF	TGTGCCAGCACACCACAGACGGGGAAAGGGGATGGCTACACCTTC	NA	NA	TRBJ1-2	TRBV12-3/TRBV12-4
CASSAGDIVGIEQYF	TGTGCCAGCAGTGCCGGGGACATTGTAGGAATCGAGCAGTACTTC	NA	medium-sized	TRBJ2-7	TRBV2
CSAQDRRTDTQYF	TGCAGTGCACAGGACAGGCGCACAGATACGCAGTATTTT	TRBD1	NA	TRBJ2-3	TRBV20-1
CASSVVPGPGRPLHF	TGCGCCAGCAGTGTGGTCCCAGGTCCAGGGAGACCCCTCCACTTT	NA	many	TRBJ1-6	TRBV10-1
CASSPGRTYGYTF	TGTGCCAGCAGCCCAGGGAGAACCTATGGCTACACCTTC	NA	once	TRBJ1-2	TRBV7-9
CSVPLDRGPGDTQYF	TGCAGCGTCCCATTGGACAGGGGGCCTGGTGATACGCAGTATTTT	TRBD1	NA	TRBJ2-3	TRBV29-1
CASSPPRKTGVPWDGYTF	TGTGCCAGCAGTCCTCCCCGCAAAACAGGTGTCCCTTGGGATGGCTACACCTTC	NA	many	TRBJ1-2	TRBV6-1
CASSQDWRSPNQPQHF	TGCGCCAGCAGCCAAGATTGGAGGTCACCTAATCAGCCCCAGCATTTT	NA	NA	TRBJ1-5	TRBV4-3
CASRLEGQKYNEQFF	TGCGCCAGCAGACTTGAGGGACAGAAATACAATGAGCAGTTCTTC	TRBD1	many	TRBJ2-1	TRBV4-1
CASSRTGEDYEQYF	TGTGCCAGCAGCAGAACAGGGGAAGACTACGAGCAGTACTTC	TRBD1	few	TRBJ2-7	TRBV25-1
CATSRDTGQGVSYEQYF	TGTGCCACCAGCAGAGATACGGGACAGGGGGTCTCCTACGAGCAGTACTTC	TRBD1	few	TRBJ2-7	TRBV15